Below, 24 T cell receptor beta chains from the same sample are listed, as sequenced in a study of blood T cells in healthy people across ages. Together with a sample-barcoded 5' primer, a J-beta primer mix was included in a second PCR lasting roughly 7 to 11 cycles. One entry per CDR3 protein, called by TCRdb with MiXCR from the 5' RACE reads. The sample contains hundreds of thousands of distinct CDR3 sequences, about 25% of which appear only once. These same records also appear under a second study, on T cells of mothers and their children.

Sequencing was carried out using blood. The receptors were sampled from a boy aged 5-17 years in good health.

This clonotype came up a few times. This chain connects TRBV4-2 to TRBJ2-7, with D uncertain. The germline V gene has CDR1 LGHNA and CDR2 YNFKEQ. With 1 base removed from V and 5 bases from J, the gap between germline ends came to 12 bases. The CDR3 totals 14 residues. The CDR3 coding sequence is TGTGCCAGCAGCCAAGCGGCGGACGAGGACGAGCAGTACTTC. Protein product: CASSQAADEDEQYF.

This clonotype was counted a few times. CDR3 sequence: CSVVLGLETQYF. The CDR3 DNA follows: TGCAGCGTGGTTTTGGGGTTGGAGACCCAGTACTTC. The V gene is TRBV29-1, the J gene TRBJ2-5, with D unclear. Germline V lookup: CDR1 SQVTM, CDR2 ANQGSEA. Trimming took off 6 bases at V and 5 bases at J, with 13 bases between the two ends. The CDR3 loop spans 12 amino acids.

J is TRBJ2-3 and V is TRBV20-1; D is undetermined. This CDR3 has 12 residues. Trimming removed 5 bases at V and 3 bases at J, with 9 bases between. The germline CDR1 and CDR2 sequences are DFQATT and SNEGSKA (reference sequence). In DNA form, the CDR3 reads TGCAGTGCTTCAACGATTACAGATACGCAGTATTTT. Its protein product is CSASTITDTQYF.

The CDR3 nucleotides read TGTGCCAGCCTGAAACCACTAGCGGGAGGAACAGATACGCAGTATTTT. Encoded protein: CASLKPLAGGTDTQYF. This rearrangement joins TRBV2 to TRBJ2-3; 12 nucleotides agree with TRBD2. The length of the CDR3 is 16 residues. The V and J ends lost 8 bases and 3 bases, in that order; junction bases with no gene match: 9. The germline V gene has CDR1 SNHLY and CDR2 FYNNEI. Full variable domain (missing parts from reference TRBV2 and TRBJ2-3): EPEVTQTPSHQVTQMGQEVILRCVPISNHLYFYWYRQILGQKVEFLVSFYNNEISEKSEIFDDQFSVERPDGSNFTLKIRSTKLEDSAMYFCASLKPLAGGTDTQYFGPGTRLTVL.

The chain employs TRBV9 and TRBJ2-7, with 9 bases matching TRBD1. Germline trimming cut 1 base from V and 6 bases from J; bases unmatched to any gene: 11. Germline loops: CDR1 SGDLS, CDR2 YYNGEE. This CDR3 region has 16 residues. CDR3 nucleotides: TGTGCCAGCAGCGTACGGGGACAGGGCCTAGCTACCGAGCAGTACTTC. Its translation is CASSVRGQGLATEQYF. The entire variable domain, with the rest obtained from reference TRBV9 and TRBJ2-7, is as follows: DSGVTQTPKHLITATGQRVTLRCSPRSGDLSVYWYQQSLDQGLQFLIQYYNGEERAKGNILERFSAQQFPDLHSELNLSSLELGDSALYFCASSVRGQGLATEQYFGPGTRLTVT.

This clonotype was detected a few times. The genes are TRBV5-1 and TRBJ2-5, with D maybe TRBD2 (6 bases). CDR1 SGHRS and CDR2 YFSETQ come from the germline V gene. V shed 5 bases and J shed 2 bases, with 16 bases lying between them. The CDR3 has 15 amino acids. This chain's CDR3 is CASRGISGLQETQYF. The CDR3 nucleotides are TGCGCCAGCAGGGGGATAAGCGGGTTACAAGAGACCCAGTACTTC.

This clonotype has a handful of counts. The V gene is TRBV11-2, the J gene TRBJ2-5; unclear D gene. From germline, CDR1 is SGHAT and CDR2 FQNNGV. This CDR3 is built from 13 residues. Deletions cut 2 bases from V and 5 bases from J, with 9 bases between. The DNA of the CDR3 is TGTGCCAGCAGCTTAATGGTGGGGGAGACCCAGTACTTC. It specifies CASSLMVGETQYF.

This clonotype was detected only a few times. The V gene is TRBV20-1, the J gene TRBJ2-3, with 7 bases that match TRBD2. From germline, CDR1 is DFQATT and CDR2 SNEGSKA (reference sequence). The ends lost 8 bases at V and 7 bases at J; junction bases unmatched: 12. This CDR3 is 13 amino acids long. The CDR3 DNA follows: TGCAGTAAAAGGGCTAGCGGCACCCATACGCAGTATTTT. It is translated as CSKRASGTHTQYF.

This clonotype was detected a few times. V usage is TRBV12-3 or TRBV12-4 and J usage is TRBJ2-3; tentatively, D is TRBD2 (5 bases). Trimming left V 7 bases short and J 6 bases short, with 14 bases between. This CDR3 contains 13 residues. CDR3 amino acids: CASNTDFSDTQYF. For the CDR3, the DNA is TGTGCCAGCAACACGGACTTCTCGGATACGCAGTATTTT.

This rearrangement joins TRBV5-1 to TRBJ2-5; 9 bases align to TRBD1. CDR1 is SGHRS, CDR2 YFSETQ, per germline. V trimming: 0 bases; J trimming: 5 bases; junction bases outside the gene matches: 5. The CDR3 extends over 15 amino acids. CDR3 DNA: TGCGCCAGCAGCTTGGTCACCGGGACAGGGGAGACCCAGTACTTC. Translated, it gives CASSLVTGTGETQYF.

This clonotype was counted only a few times. J is TRBJ2-3 and V is TRBV12-3 or TRBV12-4; the D gene is possibly TRBD1 (5 bases). The CDR3 runs to 14 residues. The V end was cut by 10 bases, the J end by 8 bases, with 22 bases between. The CDR3 loop reads CATLKGQGTGTQYF. The CDR3 region has the DNA TGTGCCACCCTCAAGGGGCAGGGAACGGGTACGCAGTATTTT.

The chain recombines TRBV20-1 with TRBJ2-7, with a possible D match to TRBD1 (7 bases). Trimming removed 6 bases from V and 3 bases from J, with 18 bases in between. CDR1 is DFQATT, CDR2 SNEGSKA, per germline (reference sequence). This CDR3 has 14 amino acids. This CDR3 reads CSASRQGLLYEQYF. For the CDR3, the DNA is TGCAGTGCCTCTAGACAGGGACTCCTCTACGAGCAGTACTTC.

The chain employs TRBV2 and TRBJ2-5; no reliable D call. The length of the CDR3 is 14 residues. V dropped 0 bases and J dropped 4 bases, with 9 bases sitting between them. The germline gives CDR1 SNHLY, CDR2 FYNNEI. The CDR3 here is CASSEAKKGETQYF. CDR3 DNA sequence: TGTGCCAGCAGTGAAGCTAAAAAGGGAGAGACCCAGTACTTC.

There are a few counts of this clonotype. V gene TRBV15 combines with J gene TRBJ2-5; TRBD2 matches at 10 bases. The J call may be wrong; the DNA end is better matched by TRBJ2-7. This CDR3 has 16 amino acids. Germline CDR1 is LNHNV and CDR2 is YYDKDF (reference sequence). The CDR3 loop is CATSRVGRTSGYEQYF. The DNA of the CDR3 is TGTGCCACCAGCAGAGTGGGGAGGACTAGCGGATACGAGCAGTACTTC.

This clonotype has only a few counts. V and J are TRBV5-1 and TRBJ2-2; 8 nucleotides line up with TRBD1. V was pared by 6 bases and J by 0 bases, with 1 base of the junction left unmatched. The CDR3 spans 14 residues. Germline CDR1 and CDR2: SGHRS and YFSETQ. The CDR3 DNA reads as TGCGCCAGCAAGACAGGGGCGAACACCGGGGAGCTGTTTTTT. Its protein product is CASKTGANTGELFF.

The genes are TRBV27 and TRBJ1-4; 7 bases are a match to TRBD1. Germline trimming cut 6 bases from V and 4 bases from J; bases unmatched to any gene: 5. CDR3 length: 14 amino acids. Germline V gives CDR1 MNHEY, CDR2 SMNVEV (reference sequence). The CDR3 nucleotides are TGTGCCAGCAGGAAGGACAGGAATAATGAAAAACTGTTTTTT. Its translation is CASRKDRNNEKLFF.

The rearrangement links TRBV15 to TRBJ1-3, with D possibly matching TRBD1 (5 bases). The CDR3 is made up of 15 amino acids. The V gene's germline CDR1 is LNHNV and CDR2 YYDKDF (reference sequence). V was trimmed by 0 bases and J by 4 bases, leaving 10 bases between them. The DNA for the CDR3 is TGTGCCACCAGCAGAGATAGGGGAGGCGGAAACACCATATATTTT. Encoded protein: CATSRDRGGGNTIYF. The full variable domain, completed using reference TRBV15 and TRBJ1-3, is DAMVIQNPRYQVTQFGKPVTLSCSQTLNHNVMYWYQQKSSQAPKLLFHYYDKDFNNEADTPDNFQSRRPNTSFCFLDIRSPGLGDTAMYLCATSRDRGGGNTIYFGEGSWLTVV.

This clonotype has more than one count but fewer than ten. The rearrangement joins TRBV27 to TRBJ2-1; D gene uncertain. The CDR3 has 13 amino acids. V lost 10 bases and J 2 bases, leaving 12 bases between the germline ends. CDR1 and CDR2 (germline): MNHEY, SMNVEV (reference sequence). CDR3 region: CATMLRTYNEQFF. The CDR3 coding sequence is TGTGCCACCATGCTCCGTACCTACAATGAGCAGTTCTTC.

CDR3 nucleotides: TGTGCCAGCAGCTCTCCACCGGGAGGGCCTAACACCGGGGAGCTGTTTTTT. Protein product: CASSSPPGGPNTGELFF. The chain employs TRBV7-9 and TRBJ2-2; 8 bases line up with TRBD2. The V gene end was trimmed by 4 bases and the J gene end by 2 bases; junction bases not matched to a gene: 9. This CDR3 contains 17 residues. Germline CDR1 reads SEHNR; CDR2 reads FQNEAQ (reference sequence).

This chain joins TRBV7-9 and TRBJ2-3; 9 positions agree with TRBD2. After removal of 2 bases from V and 3 bases from J, the junction contained 9 bases not matched to a gene. In germline, CDR1 is SEHNR, CDR2 FQNEAQ (reference sequence). The CDR3 sequence is 17 residues long. DNA of the CDR3: TGTGCCAGCAGCTTAACGTGGTCTAGCGGGGAAACAGATACGCAGTATTTT. Residues: CASSLTWSSGETDTQYF. Full variable domain (remainder filled in from reference TRBV7-9 and TRBJ2-3): DTGVSQNPRHKITKRGQNVTFRCDPISEHNRLYWYRQTLGQGPEFLTYFQNEAQLEKSRLLSDRFSAERPKGSFSTLEIQRTEQGDSAMYLCASSLTWSSGETDTQYFGPGTRLTVL.

DNA of the CDR3: TGCAGCGTTGGTGGAGCGGGGTACACAGATACGCAGTATTTT. It encodes CSVGGAGYTDTQYF. The chain joins TRBV29-1 to TRBJ2-3; the match to TRBD2 covers 7 bases. Looked up from germline, CDR1 is SQVTM and CDR2 is ANQGSEA. This CDR3 spans 14 amino acids. J was trimmed by 2 bases and V by 4 bases; bases with no gene match: 6.

The V gene is TRBV7-9, the J gene TRBJ2-3; no clear D gene. CDR3 length: 15 amino acids. Germline loops: CDR1 SEHNR, CDR2 FQNEAQ (reference sequence). V was shortened by 5 bases and J by 0 bases, with 12 bases between the two germline ends. CDR3 in amino acids: CASSPGHGSTDTQYF. The CDR3 DNA is TGTGCCAGCAGCCCCGGTCACGGTAGCACAGATACGCAGTATTTT.

The V and J genes are TRBV19 and TRBJ2-5; no clear D. TRBJ2-7 explains the end of the DNA better; the J call may be wrong. Germline CDR1 reads LNHDA; CDR2 reads SQIVND (reference sequence). The CDR3 sequence is 14 residues long. This CDR3 reads CASSQNLDPYEQYF. CDR3 nucleotide sequence: TGTGCCAGTAGTCAAAACTTAGATCCCTACGAGCAGTACTTC.

The chain couples TRBV20-1 to TRBJ2-7; D unclear. Trimming took 0 bases from V and 2 from J, leaving 14 bases between them. From germline, CDR1 is DFQATT and CDR2 SNEGSKA (reference sequence). The CDR3 loop spans 15 amino acids. CDR3 in DNA: TGCAGTGCTAGAGAGTGGCAGGACGTTACCTACGAGCAGTACTTC. Translating gives CSAREWQDVTYEQYF.